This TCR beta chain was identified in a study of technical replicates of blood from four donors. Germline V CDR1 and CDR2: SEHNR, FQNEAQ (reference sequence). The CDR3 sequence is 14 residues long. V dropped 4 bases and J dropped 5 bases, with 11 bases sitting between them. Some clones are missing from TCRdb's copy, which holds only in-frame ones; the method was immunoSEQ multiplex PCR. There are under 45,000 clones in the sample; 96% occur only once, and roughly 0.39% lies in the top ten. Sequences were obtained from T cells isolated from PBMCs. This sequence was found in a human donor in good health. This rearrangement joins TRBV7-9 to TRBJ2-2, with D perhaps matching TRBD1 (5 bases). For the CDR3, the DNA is TGTGCCAGCAGCTCCCGACAGAAAACCGGGGAGCTGTTTTTT. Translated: CASSSRQKTGELFF.